This entry is about one TCR beta chain. Antigen: not known. Using constant-segment primers, 5'RACE produced TCR alpha and TCR beta cDNA libraries carrying sample barcodes and UMIs. From the 5' RACE reads, TCRdb called clonotypes with MiXCR, one entry per CDR3 protein. The top ten hold around an eighth of the sample, which has hundreds of thousands of distinct CDR3 sequences, around a quarter seen once. These data belong to a study of T-cell memory formation after mild COVID-19. Study-level results: Clones that contracted clustered mainly in CM and EM if CD4+ and in EMRA if CD8+.

Sequenced input: PBMCs or a T cell subset sorted from them (not recorded which). The receptor's source is an adult woman who had mild COVID-19 (a few samples of this study predate the infection). Cell type and time point are not known.

CDR3 protein: CASSYPSGSVFNGELFF. The CDR3 DNA reads as TGTGCCAGCAGTTACCCTAGCGGGAGCGTTTTTAACGGGGAGCTGTTTTTT. The gene calls are TRBV6-2 or TRBV6-3 and TRBJ2-2; 10 bases fit TRBD2. The germline CDR1 and CDR2 sequences are MNHEY and SVGEGT. The CDR3 loop spans 17 amino acids. V dropped 2 bases and J dropped 7; count of bases not matched to a gene: 10.